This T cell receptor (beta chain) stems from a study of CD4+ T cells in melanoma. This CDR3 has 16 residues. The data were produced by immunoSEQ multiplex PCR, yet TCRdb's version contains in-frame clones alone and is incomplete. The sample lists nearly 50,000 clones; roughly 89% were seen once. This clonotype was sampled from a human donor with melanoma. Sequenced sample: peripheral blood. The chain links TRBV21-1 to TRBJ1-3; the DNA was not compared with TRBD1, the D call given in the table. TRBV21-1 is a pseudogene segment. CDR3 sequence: CASSKEDRPSGNTIYF. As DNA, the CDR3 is TGTGCCAGCAGCAAAGAGGACAGGCCCTCTGGAAACACCATATATTTT.